These T cell receptor beta chains were read from a single sample in a study of response to subunit inactivated influenza vaccine. TCRdb processed the RT-PCR reads anew with MiXCR; each CDR3 protein has one entry. The sample contains roughly 550,000 distinct CDR3 sequences, under 30% of which appear only once. The same data also went into a second study, on T cells expressing NK-cell markers.

The input for sequencing was CD4+ T cells sorted from PBMCs, taken 11 to 12 days after vaccination. These receptors all come from a man over 45 who received an inactivated influenza vaccine. The CDR3 runs from the conserved cysteine through the conserved F or W. A D gene is named only where the DNA matches it firmly. Not every row has a clone size; where given, it reads once, few, many or a size class.

J: TRBJ2-3
size: few
D: -
V: TRBV7-2
DNA: TGTGCCAGCAGCTTAGACCGGGGGGCGAGCACAGATACGCAGTATTTT
CDR3: CASSLDRGASTDTQYF

J: TRBJ2-1
size: few
D: TRBD2
V: TRBV11-2
DNA: TGTGCCAGCCAATTAAGGGCCAGGACTAGCGGGGGGGCGGGGAATGAGCAGTTCTTC
CDR3: CASQLRARTSGGAGNEQFF

J: TRBJ2-3
size: -
D: -
V: TRBV12-3/TRBV12-4
DNA: TGTGCCAGCAGCCCCCGGTTTGGCACAGATACGCAGTATTTT
CDR3: CASSPRFGTDTQYF

J: TRBJ2-5
size: few
D: TRBD2
V: TRBV20-1
DNA: TGCAGTGCTAGAGTAGGCGGGGGGGCCGGAGAGACCCAGTACTTC
CDR3: CSARVGGGAGETQYF

J: TRBJ1-3
size: -
D: -
V: TRBV4-3
DNA: TGCGCCAGCAGCCAGACCTACTCCGGGACTGGAAACACCATATATTTT
CDR3: CASSQTYSGTGNTIYF

J: TRBJ1-2
size: -
D: -
V: TRBV4-3
DNA: TGCGCCAGCAGCGCAGACAGTTACTATGGCTACACCTTC
CDR3: CASSADSYYGYTF

J: TRBJ2-5
size: -
D: -
V: TRBV28
DNA: TGTGCCAGCAGTTTAGTACAGGGAGGGGAGACCCAGTACTTC
CDR3: CASSLVQGGETQYF

J: TRBJ2-5
size: -
D: -
V: TRBV6-2/TRBV6-3
DNA: TGTGCCAGCAGGACCTTTGGGGGGGAGACCCAGTACTTC
CDR3: CASRTFGGETQYF

J: TRBJ2-7
size: many
D: TRBD1
V: TRBV20-1
DNA: TGCAGTGCCACCGACAGGGGGGACGAGCAGTACTTC
CDR3: CSATDRGDEQYF

J: TRBJ2-5
size: -
D: TRBD2
V: TRBV11-2
DNA: TGTGCCAGCAGCTTAGACGGGACTAGCCAGTACTTC
CDR3: CASSLDGTSQYF

J: TRBJ2-5
size: -
D: TRBD1
V: TRBV20-1
DNA: TGCAGTGCTAGAGATAGAAAGTCCCCGGGACAGGGAGGGGAGACCCAGTACTTC
CDR3: CSARDRKSPGQGGETQYF

J: TRBJ2-7
size: -
D: -
V: TRBV5-6
DNA: TGTGCCAGCAGCTTGCAGGGTCGCACCGAGCAGTACTTC
CDR3: CASSLQGRTEQYF

J: TRBJ2-2
size: -
D: TRBD2
V: TRBV6-2/TRBV6-3
DNA: TGTGCCAGCAGTTGGAGGACTAGCGGGGCCGGGGAGCTGTTTTTT
CDR3: CASSWRTSGAGELFF

J: TRBJ2-2
size: few
D: TRBD2
V: TRBV7-2
DNA: TGTGCCAGCAGTCGTTCTAGCGGATTCACCGGGGAGCTGTTTTTT
CDR3: CASSRSSGFTGELFF

J: TRBJ2-1
size: few
D: -
V: TRBV29-1
DNA: TGCAGCGTTGCGGTTGGGGGTCGGGTCGGCAATGAGCAGTTCTTC
CDR3: CSVAVGGRVGNEQFF

J: TRBJ1-2
size: -
D: -
V: TRBV28
DNA: TGTGCCAGCAGTTTTCTGACAGTGGGGATCTATGGCTACACCTTC
CDR3: CASSFLTVGIYGYTF

J: TRBJ2-7
size: -
D: -
V: TRBV12-3/TRBV12-4
DNA: TGTGCCAGCGGAAAGGTCCGATACGAGCAGTACTTC
CDR3: CASGKVRYEQYF

J: TRBJ2-1
size: -
D: TRBD2
V: TRBV7-9
DNA: TGTGCCAGCAGCCTAGGCCAGCGGGAGGGCCAGGAGCAGTTCTTC
CDR3: CASSLGQREGQEQFF

J: TRBJ2-3
size: -
D: TRBD2
V: TRBV7-9
DNA: TGTGCCAGCAGCTTAGCCGGGAGGAAAGATACGCAGTATTTT
CDR3: CASSLAGRKDTQYF

J: TRBJ2-3
size: -
D: TRBD1
V: TRBV20-1
DNA: TGCAGTGCTAGAGGCCTAATACAGGGGTTCACAGATACGCAGTATTTT
CDR3: CSARGLIQGFTDTQYF

J: TRBJ1-6
size: many
D: -
V: TRBV4-1
DNA: TGCGCCAGCTCGGATGGCTCCTATAATTCACCCCTCCACTTT
CDR3: CASSDGSYNSPLHF

J: TRBJ2-3
size: -
D: TRBD1
V: TRBV6-1
DNA: TGTGCCAGCAGTGGGACAGGGAGGACAGATACGCAGTATTTT
CDR3: CASSGTGRTDTQYF

J: TRBJ2-1
size: -
D: TRBD1
V: TRBV12-3/TRBV12-4
DNA: TGTGCCAGCAGCCCTCAGGGGGCGCCGAATGAGCAGTTCTTC
CDR3: CASSPQGAPNEQFF

J: TRBJ2-7
size: -
D: -
V: TRBV28
DNA: TGTGCCAGCAGTTTTGCAACCAATCTTGGACACGAGCAGTACTTC
CDR3: CASSFATNLGHEQYF

J: TRBJ1-5
size: few
D: TRBD1
V: TRBV3-1
DNA: TGTGCCAGCAGCCAAGGAGCAGGGGGCGAGCAGCCCCAGCATTTT
CDR3: CASSQGAGGEQPQHF

J: TRBJ2-7
size: -
D: -
V: TRBV6-1
DNA: TGTGCCAGCAAGAACGGGCCCTACTACGAGCAGTACTTC
CDR3: CASKNGPYYEQYF

J: TRBJ2-3
size: few
D: -
V: TRBV7-8
DNA: TGTGCCAGCAGCCCTTTTATAAGACAAGATACGCAGTATTTT
CDR3: CASSPFIRQDTQYF

J: TRBJ2-1
size: -
D: TRBD1
V: TRBV7-9
DNA: TGTGCCAGCAGCTTAGCCCCGGCAGGGGGCAATGAGCAGTTCTTC
CDR3: CASSLAPAGGNEQFF

J: TRBJ2-5
size: few
D: TRBD1
V: TRBV12-3/TRBV12-4
DNA: TGTGCCAGCAACAGGGGACAGGGGGCGAGCGAGACCCAGTACTTC
CDR3: CASNRGQGASETQYF

J: TRBJ2-3
size: few
D: TRBD2
V: TRBV6-5
DNA: TGTGCCAGCAGTTACTCCCGCGGCGGGGGTTATACGCAGTATTTT
CDR3: CASSYSRGGGYTQYF

J: TRBJ1-3
size: -
D: -
V: TRBV20-1
DNA: TGCAGTGCCCCAGGGTCTGCTGGAAACACCATATATTTT
CDR3: CSAPGSAGNTIYF

J: TRBJ2-5
size: -
D: -
V: TRBV28
DNA: TGTGCCAGCAGTAAAAGAGAGGAGACCCAGTACTTC
CDR3: CASSKREETQYF

J: TRBJ2-7
size: many
D: TRBD2
V: TRBV5-1
DNA: TGCGCCAGCAGCTTGGAGGCTAGCGGGGGCTCCTACGAGCAGTACTTC
CDR3: CASSLEASGGSYEQYF

J: TRBJ2-1
size: many
D: TRBD2
V: TRBV7-9
DNA: TGTGCCAGCAGCTTAGTGCAGCGGGGGGTACACAATGAGCAGTTCTTC
CDR3: CASSLVQRGVHNEQFF

J: TRBJ2-3
size: few
D: -
V: TRBV20-1
DNA: TGCAGTGCCCACCATAGGCGGCGGACGGTAGATACGCAGTATTTT
CDR3: CSAHHRRRTVDTQYF

J: TRBJ2-1
size: -
D: -
V: TRBV9
DNA: TGTGCCAGCAGCGACCGCGGAGACTCCTACAATGAGCAGTTCTTC
CDR3: CASSDRGDSYNEQFF

J: TRBJ2-2
size: -
D: -
V: TRBV29-1
DNA: TGCAGCGCTCGGACAGGAGGGTCCGGGGAGCTGTTTTTT
CDR3: CSARTGGSGELFF

J: TRBJ2-5
size: few
D: -
V: TRBV6-6
DNA: TGTGCCAGCACCTGGGACTGGGACTCGACCCAGTACTTC
CDR3: CASTWDWDSTQYF

J: TRBJ2-1
size: few
D: -
V: TRBV5-1
DNA: TGCGCCAGCAGCTTGGCCGCTGGGATCCGCAATGAGCAGTTCTTC
CDR3: CASSLAAGIRNEQFF

J: TRBJ2-1
size: few
D: -
V: TRBV28
DNA: TGTGCCAGCAGGAAGCGGAGCTCCTACAATGAGCAGTTCTTC
CDR3: CASRKRSSYNEQFF

J: TRBJ2-1
size: -
D: TRBD1
V: TRBV2
DNA: TGTGCCAGCAGCGTCTTAGGGACAGGGCACAATGAGCAGTTCTTC
CDR3: CASSVLGTGHNEQFF

J: TRBJ1-1
size: few
D: -
V: TRBV29-1
DNA: TGCAGCACCCATGAAGCTTGGGGTGGTGCTTTCTTT
CDR3: CSTHEAWGGAFF

J: TRBJ2-1
size: few
D: -
V: TRBV6-1
DNA: TGTGCCAGCAGTGAAAGGGGGACTTGGGATGAGCAGTTCTTC
CDR3: CASSERGTWDEQFF

J: TRBJ2-7
size: few
D: -
V: TRBV12-3/TRBV12-4
DNA: TGTGCCAGCAGTTTAGTCTCTCCGGCCAGCGAGCAGTACTTC
CDR3: CASSLVSPASEQYF

J: TRBJ2-7
size: -
D: -
V: TRBV20-1
DNA: TGCAGTACCGGGACGGGGCTTTCCTACGAGCAGTACTTC
CDR3: CSTGTGLSYEQYF

J: TRBJ2-1
size: -
D: -
V: TRBV7-9
DNA: TGTGCCAGCAGCTTAGATGGGTCGGCCGGAAATGAGCAGTTCTTC
CDR3: CASSLDGSAGNEQFF

J: TRBJ2-1
size: few
D: TRBD2
V: TRBV3-1
DNA: TGTGCCGGCCCAGCGGGAAGCTCCTACAATGAGCAGTTCTTC
CDR3: CAGPAGSSYNEQFF

J: TRBJ2-6
size: few
D: -
V: TRBV5-4
DNA: TGTGCCAGCAGCTGGCGGTACACCTCTGGGGCCAACGTCCTGACTTTC
CDR3: CASSWRYTSGANVLTF

J: TRBJ2-7
size: few
D: TRBD2
V: TRBV20-1
DNA: TGCAGTGTTAGTCGGGCGGGAGGACTCGAGCAGTACTTC
CDR3: CSVSRAGGLEQYF

J: TRBJ2-7
size: few
D: -
V: TRBV7-3
DNA: TGTGCCAGCAGCTTAACTATAGGCTACGAGCAGTACTTC
CDR3: CASSLTIGYEQYF

J: TRBJ2-7
size: few
D: -
V: TRBV6-2/TRBV6-3
DNA: TGTGCCAGCAGTTTGGGTAGCGGCGAGCAGTACTTC
CDR3: CASSLGSGEQYF

J: TRBJ2-7
size: -
D: -
V: TRBV7-2
DNA: TGTGCCAGCAGCTTCCAATCCGGGACAAATACCTACGAGCAGTACTTC
CDR3: CASSFQSGTNTYEQYF

J: TRBJ2-1
size: few
D: -
V: TRBV4-2
DNA: TGTGCCAGCAGCCTCACGGACGTCGTTTCCAACAATGAGCAGTTCTTC
CDR3: CASSLTDVVSNNEQFF

J: TRBJ2-3
size: many
D: -
V: TRBV29-1
DNA: TGCAGCGTTACAGGCCTGGGCACAGATACGCAGTATTTT
CDR3: CSVTGLGTDTQYF

J: TRBJ2-3
size: many
D: -
V: TRBV5-1
DNA: TGCGCCAGCAGCTTGGAGGGTAAGAGAGATACGCAGTATTTT
CDR3: CASSLEGKRDTQYF

J: TRBJ1-1
size: -
D: -
V: TRBV20-1
DNA: TGCAGTGCTAGAGATGACGATGGAAGGTTTACTGAAGCTTTCTTT
CDR3: CSARDDDGRFTEAFF

J: TRBJ2-3
size: few
D: TRBD2
V: TRBV5-1
DNA: TGCGCCAGCAGCTTACTCAGGACTAGCGTTTCAGATACGCAGTATTTT
CDR3: CASSLLRTSVSDTQYF